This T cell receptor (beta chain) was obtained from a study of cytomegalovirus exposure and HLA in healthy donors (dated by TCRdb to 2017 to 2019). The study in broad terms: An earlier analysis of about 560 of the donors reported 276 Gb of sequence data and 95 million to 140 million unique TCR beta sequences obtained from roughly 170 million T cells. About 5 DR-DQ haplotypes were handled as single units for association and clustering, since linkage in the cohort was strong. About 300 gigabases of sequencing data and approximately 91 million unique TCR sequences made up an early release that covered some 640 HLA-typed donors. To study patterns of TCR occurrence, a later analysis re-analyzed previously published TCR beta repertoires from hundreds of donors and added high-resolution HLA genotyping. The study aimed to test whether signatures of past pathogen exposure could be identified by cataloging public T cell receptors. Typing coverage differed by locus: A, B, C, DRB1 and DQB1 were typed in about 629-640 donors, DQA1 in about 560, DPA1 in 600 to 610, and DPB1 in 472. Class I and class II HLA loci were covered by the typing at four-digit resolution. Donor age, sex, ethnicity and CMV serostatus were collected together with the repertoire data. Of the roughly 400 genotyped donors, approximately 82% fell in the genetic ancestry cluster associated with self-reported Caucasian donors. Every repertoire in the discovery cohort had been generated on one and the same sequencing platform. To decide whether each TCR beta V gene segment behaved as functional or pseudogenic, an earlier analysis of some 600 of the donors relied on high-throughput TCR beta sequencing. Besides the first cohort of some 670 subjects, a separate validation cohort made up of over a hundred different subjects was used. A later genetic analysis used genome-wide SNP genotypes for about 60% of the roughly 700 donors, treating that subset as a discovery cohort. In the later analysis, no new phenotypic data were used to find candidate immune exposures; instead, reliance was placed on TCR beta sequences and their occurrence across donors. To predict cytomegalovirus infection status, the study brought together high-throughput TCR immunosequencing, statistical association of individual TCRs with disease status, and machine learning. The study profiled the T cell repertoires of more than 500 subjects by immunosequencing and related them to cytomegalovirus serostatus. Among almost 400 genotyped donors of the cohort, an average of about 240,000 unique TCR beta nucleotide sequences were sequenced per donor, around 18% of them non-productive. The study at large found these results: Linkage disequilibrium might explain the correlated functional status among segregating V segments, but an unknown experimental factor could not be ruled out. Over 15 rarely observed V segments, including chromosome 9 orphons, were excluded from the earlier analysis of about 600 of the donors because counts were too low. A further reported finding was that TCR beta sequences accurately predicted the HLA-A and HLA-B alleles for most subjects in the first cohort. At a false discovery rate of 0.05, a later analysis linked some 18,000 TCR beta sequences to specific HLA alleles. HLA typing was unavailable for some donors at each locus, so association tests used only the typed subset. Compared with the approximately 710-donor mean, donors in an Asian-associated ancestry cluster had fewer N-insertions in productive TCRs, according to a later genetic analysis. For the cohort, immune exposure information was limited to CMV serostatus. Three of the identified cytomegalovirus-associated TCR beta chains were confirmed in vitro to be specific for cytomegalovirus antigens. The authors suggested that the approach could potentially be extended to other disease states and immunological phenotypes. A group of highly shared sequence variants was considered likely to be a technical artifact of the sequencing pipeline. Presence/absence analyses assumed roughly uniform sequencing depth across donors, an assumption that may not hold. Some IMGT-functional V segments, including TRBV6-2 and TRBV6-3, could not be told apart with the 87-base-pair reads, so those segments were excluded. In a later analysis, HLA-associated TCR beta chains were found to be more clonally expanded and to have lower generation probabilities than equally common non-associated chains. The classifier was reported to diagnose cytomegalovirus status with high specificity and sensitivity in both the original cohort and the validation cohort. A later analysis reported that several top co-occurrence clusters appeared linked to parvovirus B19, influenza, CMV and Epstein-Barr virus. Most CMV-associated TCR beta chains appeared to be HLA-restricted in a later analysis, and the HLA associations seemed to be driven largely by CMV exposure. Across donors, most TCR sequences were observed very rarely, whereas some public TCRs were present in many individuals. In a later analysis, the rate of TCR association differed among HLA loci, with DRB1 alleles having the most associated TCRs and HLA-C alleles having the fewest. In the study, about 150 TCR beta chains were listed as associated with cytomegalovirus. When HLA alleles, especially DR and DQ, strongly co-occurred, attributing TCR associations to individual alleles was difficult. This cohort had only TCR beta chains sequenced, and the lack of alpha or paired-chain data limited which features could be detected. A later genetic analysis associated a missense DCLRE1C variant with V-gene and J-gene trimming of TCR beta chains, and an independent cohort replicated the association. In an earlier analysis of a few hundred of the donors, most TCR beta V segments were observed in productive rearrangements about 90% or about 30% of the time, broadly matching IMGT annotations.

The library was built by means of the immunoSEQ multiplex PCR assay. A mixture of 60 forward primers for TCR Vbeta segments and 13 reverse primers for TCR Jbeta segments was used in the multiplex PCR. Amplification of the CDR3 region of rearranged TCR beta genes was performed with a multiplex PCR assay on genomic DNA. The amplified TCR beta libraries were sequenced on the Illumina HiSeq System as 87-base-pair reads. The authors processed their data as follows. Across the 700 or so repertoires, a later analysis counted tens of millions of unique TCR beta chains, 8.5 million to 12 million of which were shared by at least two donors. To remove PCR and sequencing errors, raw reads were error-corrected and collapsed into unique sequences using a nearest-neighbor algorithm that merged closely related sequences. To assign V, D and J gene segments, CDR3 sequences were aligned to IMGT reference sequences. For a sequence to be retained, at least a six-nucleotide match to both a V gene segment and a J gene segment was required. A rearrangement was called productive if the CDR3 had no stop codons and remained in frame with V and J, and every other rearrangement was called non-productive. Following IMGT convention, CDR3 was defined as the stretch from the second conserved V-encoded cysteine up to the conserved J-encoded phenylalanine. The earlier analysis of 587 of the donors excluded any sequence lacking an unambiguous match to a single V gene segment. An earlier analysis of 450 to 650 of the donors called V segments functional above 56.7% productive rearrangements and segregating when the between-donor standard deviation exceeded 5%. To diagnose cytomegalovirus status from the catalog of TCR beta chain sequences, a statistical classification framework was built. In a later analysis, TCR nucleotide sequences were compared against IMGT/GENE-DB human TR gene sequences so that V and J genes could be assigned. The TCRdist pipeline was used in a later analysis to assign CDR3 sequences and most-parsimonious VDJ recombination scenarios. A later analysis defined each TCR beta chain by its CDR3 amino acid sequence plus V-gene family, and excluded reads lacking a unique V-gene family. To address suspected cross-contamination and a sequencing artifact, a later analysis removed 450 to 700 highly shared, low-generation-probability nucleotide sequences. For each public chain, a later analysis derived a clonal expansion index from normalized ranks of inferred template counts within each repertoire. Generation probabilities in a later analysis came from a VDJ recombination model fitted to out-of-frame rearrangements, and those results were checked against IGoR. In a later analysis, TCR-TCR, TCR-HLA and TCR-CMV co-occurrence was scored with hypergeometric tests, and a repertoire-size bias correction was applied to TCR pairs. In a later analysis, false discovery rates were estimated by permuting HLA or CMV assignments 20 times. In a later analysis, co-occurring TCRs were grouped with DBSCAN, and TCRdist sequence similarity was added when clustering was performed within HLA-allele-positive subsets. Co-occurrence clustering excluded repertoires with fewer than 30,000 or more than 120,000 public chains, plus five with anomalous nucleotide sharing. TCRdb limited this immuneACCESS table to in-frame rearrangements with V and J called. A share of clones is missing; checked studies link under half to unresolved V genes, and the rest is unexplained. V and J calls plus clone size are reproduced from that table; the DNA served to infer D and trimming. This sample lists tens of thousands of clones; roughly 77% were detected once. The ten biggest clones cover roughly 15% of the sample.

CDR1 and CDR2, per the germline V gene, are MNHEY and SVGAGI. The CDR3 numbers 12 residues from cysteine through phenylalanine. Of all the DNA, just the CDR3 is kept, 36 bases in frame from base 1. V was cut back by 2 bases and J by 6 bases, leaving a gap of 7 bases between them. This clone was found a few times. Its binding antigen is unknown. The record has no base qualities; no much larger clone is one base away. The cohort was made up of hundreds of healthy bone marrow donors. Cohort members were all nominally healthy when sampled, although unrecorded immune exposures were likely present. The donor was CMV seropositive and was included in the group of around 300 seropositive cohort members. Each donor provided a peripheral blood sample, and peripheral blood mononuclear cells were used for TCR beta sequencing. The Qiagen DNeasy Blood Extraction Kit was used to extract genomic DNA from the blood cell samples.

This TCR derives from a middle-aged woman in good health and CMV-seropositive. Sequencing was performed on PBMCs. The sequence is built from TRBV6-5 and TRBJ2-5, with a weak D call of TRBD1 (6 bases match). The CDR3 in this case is CASSYGGKTQYF. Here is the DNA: TGTGCCAGCAGTTACGGGGGCAAGACCCAGTACTTC.